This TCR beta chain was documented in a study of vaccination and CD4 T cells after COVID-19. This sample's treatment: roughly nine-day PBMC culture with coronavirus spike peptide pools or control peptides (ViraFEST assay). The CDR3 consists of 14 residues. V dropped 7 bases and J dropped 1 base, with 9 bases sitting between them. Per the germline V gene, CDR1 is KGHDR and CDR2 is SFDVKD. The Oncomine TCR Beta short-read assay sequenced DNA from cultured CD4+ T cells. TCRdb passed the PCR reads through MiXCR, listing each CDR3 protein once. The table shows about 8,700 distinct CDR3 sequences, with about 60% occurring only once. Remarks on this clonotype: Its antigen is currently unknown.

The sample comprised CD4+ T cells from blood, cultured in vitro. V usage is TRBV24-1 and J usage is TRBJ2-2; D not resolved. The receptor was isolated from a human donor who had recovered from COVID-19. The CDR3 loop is CATSGGLNTGELFF. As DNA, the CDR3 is TGTGCCACCAGCGGTGGCTTGAACACCGGGGAGCTGTTTTTT.